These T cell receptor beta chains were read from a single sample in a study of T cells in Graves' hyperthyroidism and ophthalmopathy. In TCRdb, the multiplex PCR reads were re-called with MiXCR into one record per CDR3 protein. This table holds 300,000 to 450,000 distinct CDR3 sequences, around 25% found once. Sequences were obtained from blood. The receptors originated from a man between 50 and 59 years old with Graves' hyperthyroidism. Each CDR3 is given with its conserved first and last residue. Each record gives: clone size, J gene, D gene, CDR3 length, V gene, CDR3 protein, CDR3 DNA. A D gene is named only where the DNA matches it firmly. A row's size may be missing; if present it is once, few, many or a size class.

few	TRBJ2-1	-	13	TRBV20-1	CSASGKIYNEQFF	TGCAGTGCTAGCGGGAAGATCTACAATGAGCAGTTCTTC
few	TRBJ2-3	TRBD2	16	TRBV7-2	CASSFKLAGAGGTQYF	TGTGCCAGCAGCTTCAAACTAGCGGGGGCGGGGGGTACGCAGTATTTT
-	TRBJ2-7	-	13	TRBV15	CATSRELSYGQYF	TGTGCCACCAGCAGAGAACTATCCTACGGGCAGTACTTC
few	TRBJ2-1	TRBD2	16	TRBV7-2	CASSRQLAGAYNEQFF	TGTGCCAGCAGCCGACAACTAGCGGGGGCGTACAATGAGCAGTTCTTC
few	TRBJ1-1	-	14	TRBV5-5	CASSDSGWSTEAFF	TGTGCCAGCAGCGATTCGGGATGGAGCACTGAAGCTTTCTTT
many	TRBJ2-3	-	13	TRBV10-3	CAISEAGSGTQYF	TGTGCCATCAGTGAGGCGGGGTCGGGGACGCAGTATTTT
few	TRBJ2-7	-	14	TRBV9	CASSVGRDSYEQYF	TGTGCCAGCAGCGTAGGTCGGGACTCCTACGAGCAGTACTTC
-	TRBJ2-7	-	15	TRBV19	CASSIGGRETLRQYF	TGTGCCAGTAGTATAGGGGGCCGGGAGACACTTCGGCAGTACTTC
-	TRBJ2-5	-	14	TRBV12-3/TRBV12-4	CASSSAQPQETQYF	TGTGCCAGCAGCAGTGCGCAGCCCCAAGAGACCCAGTACTTC
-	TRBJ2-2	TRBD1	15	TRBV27	CASSHRGHFTGELFF	TGTGCCAGCAGTCACAGGGGACATTTCACCGGGGAGCTGTTTTTT
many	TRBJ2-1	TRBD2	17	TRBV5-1	CASSSKISGRDDNEQFF	TGCGCCAGCAGCTCTAAAATTAGCGGGAGGGACGACAATGAGCAGTTCTTC
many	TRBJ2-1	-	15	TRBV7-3	CASSLMPGLQVEQFF	TGTGCCAGCAGCTTAATGCCGGGACTCCAGGTAGAGCAGTTCTTC
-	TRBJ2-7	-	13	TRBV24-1	CATSGTSSYEQYF	TGTGCCACGTCCGGGACAAGCTCCTACGAGCAGTACTTC
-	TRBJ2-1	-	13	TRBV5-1	CASSFQSDNEQFF	TGCGCCAGCAGCTTCCAGTCCGACAATGAGCAGTTCTTC
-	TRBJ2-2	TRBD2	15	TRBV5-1	CASSLVASGSGELFF	TGCGCCAGCAGCTTGGTGGCTAGCGGTTCCGGGGAGCTGTTTTTT
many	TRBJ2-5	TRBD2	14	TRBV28	CASRFTSAGETQYF	TGTGCCAGCAGATTCACTAGCGCAGGAGAGACCCAGTACTTC
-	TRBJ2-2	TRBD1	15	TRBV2	CASSEVRGLIGELFF	TGTGCCAGCAGTGAAGTCAGGGGGCTTATCGGGGAGCTGTTTTTT
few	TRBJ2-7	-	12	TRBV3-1	CASSRLGDEQYF	TGTGCCAGCAGCCGGCTGGGCGACGAGCAGTACTTC
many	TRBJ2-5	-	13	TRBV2	CASSDGGRETQYF	TGTGCCAGCAGTGATGGGGGTAGGGAGACCCAGTACTTC
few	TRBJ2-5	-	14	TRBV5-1	CASGQGTDRETQYF	TGCGCCAGCGGACAAGGGACGGACCGAGAGACCCAGTACTTC
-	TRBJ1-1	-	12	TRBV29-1	CSVEAENTEAFF	TGCAGCGTTGAGGCAGAGAACACTGAAGCTTTCTTT
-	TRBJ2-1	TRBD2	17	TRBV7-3	CASRRLAGPSSYNEQFF	TGTGCCAGCCGTCGACTAGCGGGGCCCAGCTCCTACAATGAGCAGTTCTTC
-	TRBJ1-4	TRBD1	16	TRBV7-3	CASSLFPGGFNEKLFF	TGTGCCAGCAGCTTATTTCCAGGGGGCTTTAATGAAAAACTGTTTTTT
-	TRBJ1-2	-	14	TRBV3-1	CASSPQAAYYGYTF	TGTGCCAGCAGCCCCCAGGCAGCGTACTATGGCTACACCTTC
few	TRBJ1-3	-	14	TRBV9	CASSVEQAGNTIYF	TGTGCCAGCAGCGTAGAACAGGCTGGAAACACCATATATTTT
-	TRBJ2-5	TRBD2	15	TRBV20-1	CSASHRTSGRQTQYF	TGCAGTGCTAGCCATAGGACTAGCGGTCGTCAGACCCAGTACTTC
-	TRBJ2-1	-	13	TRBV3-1	CASSPLGYNEQFF	TGTGCCAGCAGCCCCTTGGGTTACAATGAGCAGTTCTTC
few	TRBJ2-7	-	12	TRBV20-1	CSARLQGYEQYF	TGCAGTGCTAGATTACAGGGATACGAGCAGTACTTC
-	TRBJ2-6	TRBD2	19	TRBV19	CASRGALAGGLTGANVLTF	TGTGCCAGTAGGGGGGCACTAGCGGGAGGCCTCACTGGGGCCAACGTCCTGACTTTC
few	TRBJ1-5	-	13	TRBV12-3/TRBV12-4	CASRRGNYQPQHF	TGTGCCAGCAGACGGGGGAACTATCAGCCCCAGCATTTT
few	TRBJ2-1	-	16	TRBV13	CASSPRRDRGDNEQFF	TGTGCCAGCAGCCCTCGCCGGGACCGAGGGGACAATGAGCAGTTCTTC
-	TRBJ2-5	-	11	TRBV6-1	CAGTLAGTQYF	TGTGCCGGCACATTGGCGGGGACCCAGTACTTC
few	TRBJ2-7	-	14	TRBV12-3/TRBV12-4	CASSFPTASYEQYF	TGTGCCAGCAGTTTTCCGACAGCTTCCTACGAGCAGTACTTC
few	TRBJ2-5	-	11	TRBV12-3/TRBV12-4	CASSLGATQYF	TGTGCCAGCAGTTTAGGCGCGACCCAGTACTTC
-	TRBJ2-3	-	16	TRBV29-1	CSVEGGAKASTDTQYF	TGCAGCGTTGAAGGGGGGGCTAAGGCAAGCACAGATACGCAGTATTTT
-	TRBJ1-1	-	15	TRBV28	CASSDSSRMNTEAFF	TGTGCCAGCAGTGATTCTTCCAGAATGAACACTGAAGCTTTCTTT
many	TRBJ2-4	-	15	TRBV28	CASSSSGHIKNIQYF	TGTGCCAGCAGTTCGTCGGGACACATCAAAAACATTCAGTACTTC
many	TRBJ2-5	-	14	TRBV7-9	CASTYSAGKETQYF	TGTGCCAGCACCTACTCGGCAGGGAAGGAGACCCAGTACTTC
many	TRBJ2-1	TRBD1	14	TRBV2	CASERDSFYNEQFF	TGTGCCAGCGAAAGGGACAGCTTTTACAATGAGCAGTTCTTC
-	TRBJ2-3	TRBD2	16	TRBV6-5	CASSWTSGIPTDTQYF	TGTGCCAGCAGTTGGACTAGCGGGATACCCACCGATACGCAGTATTTT
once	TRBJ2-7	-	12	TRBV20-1	CSAIKTGGEQYF	TGCAGTGCCATTAAGACAGGCGGTGAGCAGTACTTC
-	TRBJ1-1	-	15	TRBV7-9	CASSLESGRDAEAFF	TGTGCCAGCAGCTTAGAGTCAGGTCGGGATGCTGAAGCTTTCTTT
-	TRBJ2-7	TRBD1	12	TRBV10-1	CASRDTGGEQYF	TGCGCCAGCAGGGACACAGGGGGCGAGCAGTACTTC
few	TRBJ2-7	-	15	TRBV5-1	CASSLALGGLYEQYF	TGCGCCAGCAGCTTGGCTCTCGGCGGGCTTTACGAGCAGTACTTC
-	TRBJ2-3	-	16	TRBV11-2	CASGQLGGGSTDTQYF	TGTGCCAGCGGGCAGTTGGGGGGGGGCTCCACAGATACGCAGTATTTT
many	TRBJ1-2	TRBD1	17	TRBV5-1	CASSLQGQGAFDYGYTF	TGCGCCAGCAGCTTGCAGGGACAGGGTGCCTTCGACTATGGCTACACCTTC
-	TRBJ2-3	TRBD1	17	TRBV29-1	CSVRGLSLKSSTDTQYF	TGCAGCGTTAGGGGGCTCTCCCTAAAAAGCAGCACAGATACGCAGTATTTT
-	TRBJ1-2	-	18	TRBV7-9	CASSLTPGGEGSNYGYTF	TGTGCCAGCAGCTTAACACCTGGGGGAGAAGGGTCTAACTATGGCTACACCTTC
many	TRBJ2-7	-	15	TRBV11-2	CASSLEEGETYEQYF	TGTGCCAGCAGCTTGGAAGAGGGCGAGACCTACGAGCAGTACTTC
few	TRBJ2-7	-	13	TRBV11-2	CASSLETGLDRYF	TGTGCCAGCAGCTTAGAAACAGGGCTCGACCGGTACTTC
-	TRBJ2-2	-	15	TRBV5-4	CASSSTTDNTGELFF	TGTGCCAGCAGCTCTACTACCGATAACACCGGGGAGCTGTTTTTT
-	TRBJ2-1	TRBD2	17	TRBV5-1	CASDPGLAGHLNNEQFF	TGCGCCAGCGACCCGGGACTAGCGGGTCATTTAAACAATGAGCAGTTCTTC
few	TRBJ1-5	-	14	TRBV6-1	CASRMAGPNQPQHF	TGTGCCAGCAGGATGGCAGGGCCAAATCAGCCCCAGCATTTT
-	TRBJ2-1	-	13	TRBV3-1	CASSQERYNEQFF	TGTGCCAGCAGCCAAGAACGGTACAATGAGCAGTTCTTC
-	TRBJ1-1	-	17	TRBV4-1	CASSQDGTLRMNTEAFF	TGCGCCAGCAGCCAGGATGGGACATTGCGGATGAACACTGAAGCTTTCTTT
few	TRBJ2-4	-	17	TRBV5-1	CASSLGGRDIAKNIQYF	TGCGCCAGCAGCTTGGGTGGCAGGGACATAGCCAAAAACATTCAGTACTTC
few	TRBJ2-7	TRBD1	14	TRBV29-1	CSVVRGQGVYEQYF	TGCAGCGTTGTCAGGGGACAGGGTGTCTACGAGCAGTACTTC
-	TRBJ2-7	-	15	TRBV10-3	CAISDSSRASYEQYF	TGTGCCATCAGTGACTCCTCCAGGGCAAGCTACGAGCAGTACTTC
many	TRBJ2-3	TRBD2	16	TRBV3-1	CASSQRGLAGIDTQYF	TGTGCCAGCAGCCAAAGGGGCCTAGCGGGGATAGATACGCAGTATTTT
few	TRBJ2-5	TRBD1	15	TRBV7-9	CASSIRTGGQETQYF	TGTGCCAGCAGCATCCGGACAGGGGGTCAAGAGACCCAGTACTTC